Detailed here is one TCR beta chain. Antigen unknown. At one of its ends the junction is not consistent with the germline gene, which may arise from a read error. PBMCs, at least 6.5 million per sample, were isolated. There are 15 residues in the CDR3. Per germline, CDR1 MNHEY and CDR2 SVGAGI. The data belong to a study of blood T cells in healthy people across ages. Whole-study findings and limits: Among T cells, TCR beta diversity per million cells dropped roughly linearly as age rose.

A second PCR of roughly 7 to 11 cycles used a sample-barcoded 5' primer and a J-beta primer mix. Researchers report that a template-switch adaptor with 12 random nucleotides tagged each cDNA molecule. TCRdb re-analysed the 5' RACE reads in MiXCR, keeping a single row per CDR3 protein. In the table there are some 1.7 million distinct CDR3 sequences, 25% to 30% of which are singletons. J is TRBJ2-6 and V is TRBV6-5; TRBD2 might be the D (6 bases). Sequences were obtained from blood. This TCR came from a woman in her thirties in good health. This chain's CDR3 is CASIYGGSGANVLTF. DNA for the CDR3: TGTGCCAGCATTTACGGAGGGTCTGGGGCCAACGTCCTGACTTTC.